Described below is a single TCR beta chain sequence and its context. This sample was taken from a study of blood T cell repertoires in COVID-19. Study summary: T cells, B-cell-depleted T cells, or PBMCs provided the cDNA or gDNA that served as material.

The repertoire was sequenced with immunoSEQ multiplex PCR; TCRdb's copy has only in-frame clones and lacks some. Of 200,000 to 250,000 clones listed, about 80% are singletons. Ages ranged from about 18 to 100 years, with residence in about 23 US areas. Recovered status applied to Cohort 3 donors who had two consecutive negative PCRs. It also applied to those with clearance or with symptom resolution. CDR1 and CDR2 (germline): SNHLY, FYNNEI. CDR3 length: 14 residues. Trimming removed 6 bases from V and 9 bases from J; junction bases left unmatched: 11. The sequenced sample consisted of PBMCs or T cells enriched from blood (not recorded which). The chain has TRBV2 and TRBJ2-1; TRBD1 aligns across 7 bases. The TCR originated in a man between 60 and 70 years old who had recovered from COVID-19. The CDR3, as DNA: TGTGCCAGCAGCCTAACAGGGGATTGGGGTGAGCAGTTCTTC. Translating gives CASSLTGDWGEQFF.